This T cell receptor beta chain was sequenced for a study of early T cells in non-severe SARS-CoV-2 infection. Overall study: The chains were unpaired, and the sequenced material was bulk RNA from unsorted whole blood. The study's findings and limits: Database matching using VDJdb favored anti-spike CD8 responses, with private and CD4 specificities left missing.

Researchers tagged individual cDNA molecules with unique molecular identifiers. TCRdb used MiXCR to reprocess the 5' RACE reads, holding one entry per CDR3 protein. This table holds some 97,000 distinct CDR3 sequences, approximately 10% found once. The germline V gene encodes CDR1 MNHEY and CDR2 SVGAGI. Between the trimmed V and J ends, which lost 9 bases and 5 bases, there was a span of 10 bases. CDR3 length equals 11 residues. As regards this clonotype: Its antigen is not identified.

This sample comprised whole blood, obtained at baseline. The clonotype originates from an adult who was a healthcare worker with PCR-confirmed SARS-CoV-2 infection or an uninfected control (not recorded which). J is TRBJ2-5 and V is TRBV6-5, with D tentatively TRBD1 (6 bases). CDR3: CASQRGETQYF. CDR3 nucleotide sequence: TGTGCCAGTCAAAGGGGGGAGACCCAGTACTTC.